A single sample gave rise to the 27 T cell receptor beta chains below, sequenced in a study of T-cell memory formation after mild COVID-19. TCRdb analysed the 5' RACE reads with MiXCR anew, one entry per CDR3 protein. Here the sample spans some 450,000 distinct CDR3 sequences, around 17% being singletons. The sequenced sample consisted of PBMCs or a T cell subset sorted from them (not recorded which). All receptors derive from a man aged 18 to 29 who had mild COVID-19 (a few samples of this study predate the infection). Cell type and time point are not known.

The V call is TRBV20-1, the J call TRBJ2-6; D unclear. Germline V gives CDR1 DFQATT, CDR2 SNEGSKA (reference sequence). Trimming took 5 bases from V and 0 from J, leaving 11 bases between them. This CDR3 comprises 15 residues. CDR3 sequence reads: CSAAPKSSGANVLTF. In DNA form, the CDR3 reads TGCAGTGCTGCTCCAAAGAGCTCTGGGGCCAACGTCCTGACTTTC.

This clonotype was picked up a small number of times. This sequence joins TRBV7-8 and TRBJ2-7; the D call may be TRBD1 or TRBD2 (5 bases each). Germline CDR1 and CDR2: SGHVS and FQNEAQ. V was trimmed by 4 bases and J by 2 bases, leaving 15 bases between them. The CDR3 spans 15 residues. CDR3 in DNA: TGTGCCAGCAGCTCCCGGGACGGCAACGCCTACGAGCAGTACTTC. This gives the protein CASSSRDGNAYEQYF.

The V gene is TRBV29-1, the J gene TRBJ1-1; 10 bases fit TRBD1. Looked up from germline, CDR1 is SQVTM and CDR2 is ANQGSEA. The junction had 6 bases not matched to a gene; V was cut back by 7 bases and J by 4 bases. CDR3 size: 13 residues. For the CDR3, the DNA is TGCAGCGCGTCCCGGGACAGGGGCACTGAAGCTTTCTTT. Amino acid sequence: CSASRDRGTEAFF.

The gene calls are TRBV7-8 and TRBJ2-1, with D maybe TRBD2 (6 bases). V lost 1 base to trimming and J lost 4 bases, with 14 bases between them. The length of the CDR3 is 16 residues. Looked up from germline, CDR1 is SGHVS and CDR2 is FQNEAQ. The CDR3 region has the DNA TGTGCCAGCAGCTTAGAACGGGGGACCGGGTACAATGAGCAGTTCTTC. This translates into CASSLERGTGYNEQFF.

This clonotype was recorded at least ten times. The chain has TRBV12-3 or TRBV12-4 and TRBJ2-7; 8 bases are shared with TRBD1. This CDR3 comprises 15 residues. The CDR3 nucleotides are TGTGCCAGCAGTCCGACAGGGGACGCCTCCCACGAGCAGTACGTC. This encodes CASSPTGDASHEQYV.

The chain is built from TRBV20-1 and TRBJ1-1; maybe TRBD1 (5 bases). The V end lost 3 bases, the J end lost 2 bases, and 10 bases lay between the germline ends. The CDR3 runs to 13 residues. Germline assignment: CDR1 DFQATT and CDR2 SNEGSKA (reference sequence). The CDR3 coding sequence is TGCAGTGCTAGGGCCAGGGCCAACACTGAAGCTTTCTTT. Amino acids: CSARARANTEAFF.

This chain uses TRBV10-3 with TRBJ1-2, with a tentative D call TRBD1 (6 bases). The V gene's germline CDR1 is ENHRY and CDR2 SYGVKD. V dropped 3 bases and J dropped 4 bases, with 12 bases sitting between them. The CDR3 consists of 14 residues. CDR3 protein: CAISDQGQSYGYTF. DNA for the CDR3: TGTGCCATCAGTGACCAGGGGCAGTCCTATGGCTACACCTTC.

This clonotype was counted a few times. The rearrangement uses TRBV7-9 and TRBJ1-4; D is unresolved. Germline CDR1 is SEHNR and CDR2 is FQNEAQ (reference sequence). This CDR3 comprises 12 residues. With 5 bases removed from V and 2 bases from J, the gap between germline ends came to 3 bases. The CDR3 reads CASSDTNEKLFF. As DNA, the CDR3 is TGTGCCAGCAGCGATACTAATGAAAAACTGTTTTTT.

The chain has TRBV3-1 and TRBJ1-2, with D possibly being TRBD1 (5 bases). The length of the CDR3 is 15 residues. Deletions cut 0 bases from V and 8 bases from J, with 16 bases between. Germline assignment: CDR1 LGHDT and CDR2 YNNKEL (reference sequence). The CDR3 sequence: CASSQEQLDIQGYTF. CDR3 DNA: TGTGCCAGCAGCCAAGAACAACTGGACATCCAGGGCTACACCTTC.

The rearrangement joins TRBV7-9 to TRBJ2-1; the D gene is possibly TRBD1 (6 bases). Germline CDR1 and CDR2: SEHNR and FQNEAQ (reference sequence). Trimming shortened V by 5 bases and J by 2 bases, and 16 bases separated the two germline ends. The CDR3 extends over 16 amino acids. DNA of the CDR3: TGTGCCAGCAGCCACCGGGACACCAGAACCTACAATGAGCAGTTCTTC. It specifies CASSHRDTRTYNEQFF.

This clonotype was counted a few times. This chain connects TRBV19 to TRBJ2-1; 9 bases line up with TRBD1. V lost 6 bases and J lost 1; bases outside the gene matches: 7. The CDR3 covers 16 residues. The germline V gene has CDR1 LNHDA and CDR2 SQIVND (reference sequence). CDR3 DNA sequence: TGTGCCAGTAGCCTACAGGGGGCGGGATCCTACAATGAGCAGTTCTTC. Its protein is CASSLQGAGSYNEQFF. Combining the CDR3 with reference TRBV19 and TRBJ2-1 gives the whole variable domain DGGITQSPKYLFRKEGQNVTLSCEQNLNHDAMYWYRQDPGQGLRLIYYSQIVNDFQKGDIAEGYSVSREKKESFPLTVTSAQKNPTAFYLCASSLQGAGSYNEQFFGPGTRLTVL.

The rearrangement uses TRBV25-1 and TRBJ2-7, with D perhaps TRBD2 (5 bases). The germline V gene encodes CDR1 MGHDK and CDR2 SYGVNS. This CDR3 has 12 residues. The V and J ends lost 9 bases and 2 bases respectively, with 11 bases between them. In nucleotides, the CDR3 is TGTGCCAGTGAGGGTCCAGCCTACGAGCAGTACTTC. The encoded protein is CASEGPAYEQYF.

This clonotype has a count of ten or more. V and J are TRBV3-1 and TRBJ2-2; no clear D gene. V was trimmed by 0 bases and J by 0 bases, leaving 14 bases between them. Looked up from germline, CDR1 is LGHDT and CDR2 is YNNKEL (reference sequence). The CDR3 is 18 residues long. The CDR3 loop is CASSQESKGDPNTGELFF. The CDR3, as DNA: TGTGCCAGCAGCCAAGAATCTAAAGGCGACCCGAACACCGGGGAGCTGTTTTTT. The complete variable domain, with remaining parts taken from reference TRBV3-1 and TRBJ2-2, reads DTAVSQTPKYLVTQMGNDKSIKCEQNLGHDTMYWYKQDSKKFLKIMFSYNNKELIINETVPNRFSPKSPDKAHLNLHINSLELGDSAVYFCASSQESKGDPNTGELFFGEGSRLTVL.

CDR3 DNA sequence: TGCAGCGTCGCAGCTAACTATGGCTACACCTTC. It codes for CSVAANYGYTF. The J gene is TRBJ1-2, the V gene TRBV29-1; D is unclear. There are 11 residues in the CDR3. Germline V gives CDR1 SQVTM, CDR2 ANQGSEA. The ends were cut back, 6 bases at V and 0 bases at J, with 5 bases in the middle.

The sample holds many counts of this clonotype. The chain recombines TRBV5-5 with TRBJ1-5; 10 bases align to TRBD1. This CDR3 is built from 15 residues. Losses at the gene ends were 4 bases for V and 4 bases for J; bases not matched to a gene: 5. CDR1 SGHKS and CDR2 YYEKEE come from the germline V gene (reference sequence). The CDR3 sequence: CASSRGQGRNQPQHF. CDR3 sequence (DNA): TGTGCCAGCAGCCGGGGACAGGGGAGGAATCAGCCCCAGCATTTT. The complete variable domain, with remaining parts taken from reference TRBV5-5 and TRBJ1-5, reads DAGVTQSPTHLIKTRGQQVTLRCSPISGHKSVSWYQQVLGQGPQFIFQYYEKEERGRGNFPDRFSARQFPNYSSELNVNALLLGDSALYLCASSRGQGRNQPQHFGDGTRLSIL.

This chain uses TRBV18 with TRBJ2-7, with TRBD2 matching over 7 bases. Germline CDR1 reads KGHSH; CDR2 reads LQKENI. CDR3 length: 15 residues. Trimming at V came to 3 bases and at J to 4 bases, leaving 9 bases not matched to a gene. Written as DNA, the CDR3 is TGTGCCAGCTCACCTGCGGGACGGGGGGATTACGAGCAGTACTTC. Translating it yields CASSPAGRGDYEQYF.

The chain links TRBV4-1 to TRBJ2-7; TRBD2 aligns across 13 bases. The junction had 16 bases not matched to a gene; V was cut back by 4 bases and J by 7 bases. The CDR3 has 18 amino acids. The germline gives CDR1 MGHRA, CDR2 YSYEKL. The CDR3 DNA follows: TGCGCCAGCAGCCCGGGACTAGCGGGGAGAACCTCCTGGCGGGAGCAGTACTTC. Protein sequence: CASSPGLAGRTSWREQYF.

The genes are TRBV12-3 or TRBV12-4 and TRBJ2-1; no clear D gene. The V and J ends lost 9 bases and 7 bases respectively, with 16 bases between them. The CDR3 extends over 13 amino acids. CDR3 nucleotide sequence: TGTGCCAGTCGCCCGGGCAGCCTGAATGAGCAGTTCTTC. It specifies CASRPGSLNEQFF.

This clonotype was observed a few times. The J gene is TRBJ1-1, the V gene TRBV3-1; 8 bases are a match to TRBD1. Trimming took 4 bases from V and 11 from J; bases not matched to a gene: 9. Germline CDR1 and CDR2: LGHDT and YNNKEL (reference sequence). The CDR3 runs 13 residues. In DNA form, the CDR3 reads TGTGCCAGCAGCCCCGGGGACAGGCGGGTGGCTTTCTTT. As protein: CASSPGDRRVAFF.

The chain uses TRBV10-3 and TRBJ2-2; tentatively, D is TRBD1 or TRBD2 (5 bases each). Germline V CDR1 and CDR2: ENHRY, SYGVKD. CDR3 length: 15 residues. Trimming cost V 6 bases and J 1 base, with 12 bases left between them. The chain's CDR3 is CAISPEGWNTGELFF. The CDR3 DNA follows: TGTGCCATCAGCCCCGAGGGGTGGAACACCGGGGAGCTGTTTTTT.

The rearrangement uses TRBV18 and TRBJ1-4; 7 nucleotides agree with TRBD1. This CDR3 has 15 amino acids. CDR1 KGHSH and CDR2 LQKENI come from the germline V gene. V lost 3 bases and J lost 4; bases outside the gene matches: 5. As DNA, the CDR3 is TGTGCCAGCTCACCGGGGACAGCCTTTAATGAAAAACTGTTTTTT. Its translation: CASSPGTAFNEKLFF.

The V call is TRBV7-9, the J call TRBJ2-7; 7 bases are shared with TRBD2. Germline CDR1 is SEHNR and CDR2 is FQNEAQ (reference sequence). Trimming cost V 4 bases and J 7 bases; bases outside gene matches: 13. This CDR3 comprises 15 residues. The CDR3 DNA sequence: TGTGCCAGCAGCTCTGGGCGGGAGACCTTGGGGGAGCAGTACTTC. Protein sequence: CASSSGRETLGEQYF.

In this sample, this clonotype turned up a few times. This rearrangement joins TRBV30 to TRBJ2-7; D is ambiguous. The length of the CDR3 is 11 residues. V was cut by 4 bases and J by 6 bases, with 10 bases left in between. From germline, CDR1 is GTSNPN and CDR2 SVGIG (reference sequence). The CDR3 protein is CAWNGVGEQYF. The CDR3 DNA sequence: TGTGCCTGGAATGGGGTGGGCGAGCAGTACTTC.

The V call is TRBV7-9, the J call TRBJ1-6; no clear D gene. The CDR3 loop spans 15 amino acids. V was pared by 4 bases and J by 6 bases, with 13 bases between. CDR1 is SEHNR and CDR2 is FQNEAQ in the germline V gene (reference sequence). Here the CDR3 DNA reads TGTGCCAGCAGCTCTAGCTGGGGTGGTAATTCACCCCTCCACTTT. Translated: CASSSSWGGNSPLHF.

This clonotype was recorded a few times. The CDR3 DNA sequence: TGTGCCAGCAGCTTAGCCCGGGACAGCAGGACAGATACGCAGTATTTT. This encodes CASSLARDSRTDTQYF. The chain joins TRBV7-2 to TRBJ2-3; the match to TRBD1 covers 7 bases. The germline gives CDR1 SGHTA, CDR2 FQGNSA. This CDR3 region has 16 residues. With V trimmed by 0 bases and J by 3 bases, 6 bases remained unmatched.

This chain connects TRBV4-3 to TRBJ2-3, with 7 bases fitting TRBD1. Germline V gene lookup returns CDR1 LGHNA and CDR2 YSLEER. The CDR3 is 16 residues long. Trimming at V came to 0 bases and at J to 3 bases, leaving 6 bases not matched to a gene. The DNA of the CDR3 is TGCGCCAGCAGCCAAGATGAGGCAGGGGGTACAGATACGCAGTATTTT. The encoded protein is CASSQDEAGGTDTQYF.

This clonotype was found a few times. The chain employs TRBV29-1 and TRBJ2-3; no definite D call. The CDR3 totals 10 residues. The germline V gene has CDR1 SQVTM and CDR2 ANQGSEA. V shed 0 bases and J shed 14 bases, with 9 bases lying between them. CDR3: CSVEDRARYF. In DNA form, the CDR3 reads TGCAGCGTTGAAGATCGAGCCCGGTATTTT.